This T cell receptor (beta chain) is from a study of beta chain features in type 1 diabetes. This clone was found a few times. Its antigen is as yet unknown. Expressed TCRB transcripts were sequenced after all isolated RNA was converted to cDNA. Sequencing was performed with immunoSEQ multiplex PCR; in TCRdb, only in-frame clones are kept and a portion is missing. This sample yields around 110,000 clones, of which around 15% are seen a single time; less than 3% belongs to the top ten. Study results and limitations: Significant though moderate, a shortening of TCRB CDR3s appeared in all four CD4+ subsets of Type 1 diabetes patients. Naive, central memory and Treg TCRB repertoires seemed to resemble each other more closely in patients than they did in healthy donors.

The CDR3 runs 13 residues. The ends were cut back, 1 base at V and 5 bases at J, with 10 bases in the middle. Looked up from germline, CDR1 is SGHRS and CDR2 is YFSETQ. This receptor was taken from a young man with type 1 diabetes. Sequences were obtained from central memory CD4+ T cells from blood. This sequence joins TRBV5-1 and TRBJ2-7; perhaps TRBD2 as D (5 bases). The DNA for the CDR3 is TGCGCCAGCAGCTTGCGGGATCCCAACGAGCAGTACTTC. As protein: CASSLRDPNEQYF.